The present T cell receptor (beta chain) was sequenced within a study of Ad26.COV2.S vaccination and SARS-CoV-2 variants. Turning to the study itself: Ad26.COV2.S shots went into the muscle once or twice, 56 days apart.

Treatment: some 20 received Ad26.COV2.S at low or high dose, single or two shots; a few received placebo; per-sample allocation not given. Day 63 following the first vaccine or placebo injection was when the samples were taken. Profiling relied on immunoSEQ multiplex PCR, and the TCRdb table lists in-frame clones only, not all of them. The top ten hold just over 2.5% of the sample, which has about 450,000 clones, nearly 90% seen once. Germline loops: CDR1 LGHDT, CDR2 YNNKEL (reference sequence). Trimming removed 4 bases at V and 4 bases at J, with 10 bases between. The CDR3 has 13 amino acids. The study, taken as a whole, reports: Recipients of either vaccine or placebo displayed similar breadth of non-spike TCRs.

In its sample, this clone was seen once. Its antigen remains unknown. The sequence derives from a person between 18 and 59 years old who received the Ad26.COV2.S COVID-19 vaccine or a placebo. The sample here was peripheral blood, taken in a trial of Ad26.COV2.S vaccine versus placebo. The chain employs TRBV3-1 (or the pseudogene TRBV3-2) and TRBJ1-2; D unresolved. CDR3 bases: TGTGCCAGCAGCCCCAGGAGTTCCTATGGCTACACCTTC. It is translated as CASSPRSSYGYTF.